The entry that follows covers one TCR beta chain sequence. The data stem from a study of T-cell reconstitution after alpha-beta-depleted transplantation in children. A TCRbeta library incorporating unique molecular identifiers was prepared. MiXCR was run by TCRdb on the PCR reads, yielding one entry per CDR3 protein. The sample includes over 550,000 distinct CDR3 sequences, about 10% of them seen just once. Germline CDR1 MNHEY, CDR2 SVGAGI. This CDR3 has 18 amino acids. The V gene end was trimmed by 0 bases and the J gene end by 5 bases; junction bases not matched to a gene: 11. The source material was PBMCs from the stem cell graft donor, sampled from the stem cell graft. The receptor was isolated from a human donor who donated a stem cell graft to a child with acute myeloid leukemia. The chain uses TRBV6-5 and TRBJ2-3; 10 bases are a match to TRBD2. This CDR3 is CASSYSTPSGRARDTQYF. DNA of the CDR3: TGTGCCAGCAGTTACTCGACACCCAGCGGGAGGGCCAGAGATACGCAGTATTTT.